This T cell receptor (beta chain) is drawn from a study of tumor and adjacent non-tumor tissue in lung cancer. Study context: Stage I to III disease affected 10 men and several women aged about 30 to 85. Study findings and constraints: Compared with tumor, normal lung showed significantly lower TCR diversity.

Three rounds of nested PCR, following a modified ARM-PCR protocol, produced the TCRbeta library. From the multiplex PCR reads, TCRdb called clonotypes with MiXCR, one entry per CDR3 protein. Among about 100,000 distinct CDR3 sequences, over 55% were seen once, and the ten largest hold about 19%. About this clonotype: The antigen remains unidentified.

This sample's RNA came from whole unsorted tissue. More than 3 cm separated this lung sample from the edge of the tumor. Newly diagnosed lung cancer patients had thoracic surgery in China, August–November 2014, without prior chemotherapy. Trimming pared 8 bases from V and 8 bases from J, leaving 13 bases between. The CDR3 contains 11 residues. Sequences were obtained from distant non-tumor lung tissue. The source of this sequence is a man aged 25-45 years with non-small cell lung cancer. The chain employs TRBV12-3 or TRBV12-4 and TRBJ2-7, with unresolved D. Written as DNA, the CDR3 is TGTGCCAGCTCAGACCGGCACAAGCAGTACTTC. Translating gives CASSDRHKQYF.